This T cell receptor (beta chain) was captured in a study of tumor-infiltrating lymphocytes in primary liver carcinoma. A constant-region primer primed TCR beta cDNA synthesis from roughly 510 ng of total RNA. Slightly modified ARM-PCR served as the procedure for the TCR beta libraries. These libraries came from three rounds of nested multiplex PCR. In the first two PCR rounds, TRBV1-TRBV30 forward primers were paired with a C-beta reverse primer, and each round lasted roughly 10 cycles. MiXCR, applied by TCRdb to the multiplex PCR reads, yields one record per CDR3 protein. The table records tens of thousands of distinct CDR3 sequences, around 77% of them present only once. The study co-extracted DNA and RNA from roughly 20-30 mg of unsorted bulk tissue. Patients carried chronic HBV infection without prior treatment. Per the germline V gene, CDR1 is SQVTM and CDR2 is ANQGSEA. The CDR3 is 11 amino acids.

Findings of the study overall: Only about 7-24% of top clones occurred in every one of the five tumor regions.

A remark on this clonotype: Its specificity is unknown. Lacking the conserved final phenylalanine or tryptophan, this CDR3 likely reflects a read error.

The sequence was collected from a woman aged 30 to 39 with primary liver carcinoma and hepatitis B virus infection. Sequencing was performed on liver tumor tissue from sampling region 5. The subset: tumor region T5, tumor centre. V usage is TRBV29-1 and J usage is TRBJ1-1; D remains unclear. CDR3 loop: CSIEWWIEAFL. In nucleotides, the CDR3 is TGCAGCATTGAATGGTGGATTGAAGCTTTCTTA.